The next 14 T cell receptor beta chains were all read from a single sample in a study of blood T cells in healthy people across ages (dated by TCRdb to the mid-2010s). Library preparation employed 5' RACE. For sequencing, an Illumina HiSeq 2500 was employed. A second PCR of roughly 6 to 11 cycles was run with a J-beta primer mix and a sample-barcoded 5' primer. TCRdb handled the public reads itself, with Q25 trimming in fastp and clone calling in MiXCR, and kept productive beta chains. Each entry is one CDR3 protein sequence, shown with its most common DNA and genes. The table for this sample lists 630,000 or so distinct CDR3 sequences; about 30% of them were counted only once. The top ten clones comprise less than 20% of the sample. The sequenced sample consisted of blood. The receptors here all came from a woman older than 75 in good health.

In regard to this clonotype: A read error is possible here, since a much larger clone lies one base away. The chain uses TRBV20-1 and TRBJ2-1; possibly TRBD1 or TRBD2 for D (5 bases each). The DNA end is a closer match to TRBJ2-7, so the J assignment may be wrong. The CDR3 runs to 11 residues. Germline CDR1 reads DFQATT; CDR2 reads SNEGSKA (reference sequence). This CDR3 is CSARGRNEQYF. The CDR3 coding sequence is TGCAGTGCTAGGGGACGCAATGAGCAGTACTTC.

The sample holds many counts of this clonotype. One end of the junction does not line up with germline, which may come from a read error. This chain connects TRBV7-7 to TRBJ2-5, with unresolved D. Looked up from germline, CDR1 is SSHAT and CDR2 is FNYEAQ (reference sequence). The length of the CDR3 is 13 residues. For the CDR3, the DNA is TGTGCTAGCAGCTTAGGTTGGAGAGAGACCCAGTACTTC. This gives the protein CASSLGWRETQYF. Full variable domain (outside the CDR3, taken from reference TRBV7-7 and TRBJ2-5): GAGVSQSPRYKVTKRGQDVTLRCDPISSHATLYWYQQALGQGPEFLTYFNYEAQPDKSGLPSDRFSAERPEGSISTLTIQRTEQRDSAMYRCASSLGWRETQYFGPGTRLLVL.

Here the CDR3 DNA reads TGCGCCAGCAGCTCACTTATGGGGGCAGGTACGGCCAAAAACATTCAGTACTTC. It encodes CASSSLMGAGTAKNIQYF. This rearrangement joins TRBV5-1 to TRBJ2-4, with D perhaps TRBD1 (6 bases). Germline CDR1 and CDR2: SGHRS and YFSETQ. The CDR3 has 18 residues. Between the trimmed V and J ends, which lost 3 bases and 1 base, there was a span of 20 bases.

A few counts support this clonotype. This CDR3 reads CAAKGQVKAFF. The CDR3 DNA sequence: TGTGCCGCTAAGGGCCAGGTTAAAGCTTTCTTT. The chain joins TRBV28 to TRBJ1-1; D uncertain. CDR3 length: 11 amino acids. Germline loops: CDR1 MDHEN, CDR2 SYDVKM. The V end was cut by 11 bases, the J end by 9 bases, with 16 bases between.

V is TRBV7-9 and J is TRBJ2-7; 7 bases line up with TRBD1. CDR1 SEHNR and CDR2 FQNEAQ come from the germline V gene (reference sequence). With 0 bases clipped from V and 4 bases from J, the junction kept 9 bases outside the gene matches. There are 16 residues in the CDR3. The CDR3 is CASSLADRDFVYEQYF. In DNA form, the CDR3 reads TGTGCCAGCAGCTTAGCAGACAGGGATTTTGTGTACGAGCAGTACTTC.

The J gene is TRBJ1-2, the V gene TRBV18; TRBD1 matches at 8 bases. The CDR3 covers 17 residues. Trimming took 0 bases from V and 4 from J; bases not matched to a gene: 10. Germline CDR1 is KGHSH and CDR2 is LQKENI. This CDR3 reads CASSPPVDRDGSYGYTF. The CDR3 coding sequence is TGTGCCAGCTCACCACCTGTGGACAGGGATGGTTCCTATGGCTACACCTTC.

Ten or more counts support this clonotype. V and J are TRBV29-1 and TRBJ2-3, with D possibly being TRBD2 (5 bases). Germline values: CDR1 SQVTM, CDR2 ANQGSEA. The germline V and J ends were trimmed by 4 bases and 4 bases, with 9 bases remaining between them. The CDR3 covers 12 residues. The CDR3 DNA reads TGCAGCGTTGCGCGAGGGCCAGATACGCAGTATTTT. Protein: CSVARGPDTQYF.

The rearrangement uses TRBV20-1 and TRBJ1-1; 8 bases are shared with TRBD1. Trimming removed 3 bases from V and 1 base from J; junction bases left unmatched: 7. This CDR3 has 15 amino acids. Per the germline V gene, CDR1 is DFQATT and CDR2 is SNEGSKA (reference sequence). CDR3 sequence: CSARRQGWGNTEAFF. The CDR3 DNA reads as TGCAGTGCTAGGCGACAGGGGTGGGGGAACACTGAAGCTTTCTTT.

This clonotype was counted many times. The chain uses TRBV7-9 and TRBJ2-3; D might be TRBD1 or TRBD2, each matching 6 bases. V was cut by 3 bases and J by 4 bases, with 14 bases left in between. Germline assignment: CDR1 SEHNR and CDR2 FQNEAQ (reference sequence). This CDR3 has 15 amino acids. The CDR3 DNA follows: TGTGCCAGCAGCTTTGGTGGGGGGCGGTCAGATACGCAGTATTTT. It translates to CASSFGGGRSDTQYF. The entire variable domain, with the rest obtained from reference TRBV7-9 and TRBJ2-3, is as follows: DTGVSQNPRHKITKRGQNVTFRCDPISEHNRLYWYRQTLGQGPEFLTYFQNEAQLEKSRLLSDRFSAERPKGSFSTLEIQRTEQGDSAMYLCASSFGGGRSDTQYFGPGTRLTVL.

The chain has TRBV7-2 and TRBJ2-3; the match to TRBD1 covers 8 bases. This CDR3 spans 12 amino acids. Germline assignment: CDR1 SGHTA and CDR2 FQGNSA. V shed 2 bases, J shed 11 bases, and the junction held 3 bases outside the gene matches. The CDR3 spells CASSLNGQGQYF. The CDR3 region has the DNA TGTGCCAGCAGCTTAAACGGACAGGGGCAGTATTTT.

The chain couples TRBV29-1 to TRBJ2-7; no definite D call. The V end lost 4 bases, the J end lost 3 bases, and 13 bases lay between the germline ends. Germline V gene sequence: CDR1 SQVTM, CDR2 ANQGSEA. The CDR3 has 13 residues. The CDR3, as DNA: TGCAGCGTTGGAGCAGGAAAACTCTACGAGCAGTACTTC. This gives the protein CSVGAGKLYEQYF.

This clonotype was detected once. Being one base from a much bigger clone, this may be a read error. V and J are TRBV4-2 and TRBJ2-3; possible D gene TRBD1, 6 bases. Germline CDR1 reads LGHNA; CDR2 reads YNFKEQ. CDR3 length: 18 residues. V was shortened by 1 base and J by 2 bases, with 19 bases between the two germline ends. The CDR3 DNA is TGTGCCAGCAGCCAAGCCCTAGGTGGACAGAGTCTCACAGATACGCAGTATTTT. It encodes CASSQALGGQSLTDTQYF.

The J gene is TRBJ1-4, the V gene TRBV7-2, with TRBD1 matching 8 bases. This CDR3 contains 16 residues. CDR1 is SGHTA, CDR2 FQGNSA, per germline. The trim removed 8 bases at V and 0 bases at J, leaving 8 bases unmatched. CDR3 in DNA: TGTGCCAGCTCCCGGGACAGGATAACAACTAATGAAAAACTGTTTTTT. As protein: CASSRDRITTNEKLFF. Together with reference TRBV7-2 and TRBJ1-4, the CDR3 gives the full variable domain: GAGVSQSPSNKVTEKGKDVELRCDPISGHTALYWYRQSLGQGLEFLIYFQGNSAPDKSGLPSDRFSAERTGGSVSTLTIQRTQQEDSAVYLCASSRDRITTNEKLFFGSGTQLSVL.

This clonotype came up many times. This chain links TRBV5-1 with TRBJ2-4, with a possible D match to TRBD1 (6 bases). Germline values: CDR1 SGHRS, CDR2 YFSETQ. V lost 1 base to trimming and J lost 5 bases, with 10 bases between them. The CDR3 loop spans 14 amino acids. CDR3 sequence (DNA): TGCGCCAGCAGCTTGTCAGGGGCTCAAAACATTCAGTACTTC. As protein: CASSLSGAQNIQYF.